These 8 T cell receptor beta chains share one sample of origin, sequenced in a study of human T cells and chemical hapten exposure (dated by TCRdb to 2020 to 2023). The sample's time point label, decoded: pre-sensitization, week 0. Per the publication, the treatment or condition label means: therapeutic diphenylcyclopropenone sensitization with weekly scalp DPC. The library was produced with RACE. TCRdb shows the sequencer as NextSeq 500. TCRdb's own reprocessing of the public reads used fastp at Q25 and MiXCR and kept productive beta chains. Identical CDR3 protein sequences are pooled into one entry, listed with their most common genes and DNA. This sample comprises 65,000 to 90,000 distinct CDR3 sequences, less than 15% of them detected only once. The ten largest account for approximately 4.6% of the sample. Sample: whole blood, taken in connection with sensitization to the hapten diphenylcyclopropenone (DPC). These receptors were collected from a woman between 45 and 60 years old with alopecia areata. Some clones in this sample may be carry-over from other donors' samples.

This clonotype was recorded a few times. CDR3 loop: CASSLDSLIGTQYF. The CDR3 nucleotides read TGTGCCAGCAGCTTAGACAGCCTCATTGGTACGCAGTATTTT. The chain joins TRBV7-2 to TRBJ2-3; no firm D call. Trimming cost V 1 base and J 8 bases, with 13 bases left between them. In germline, CDR1 is SGHTA, CDR2 FQGNSA. The CDR3 extends over 14 amino acids.

The table lists this clonotype with a count of one. The genes are TRBV6-5 and TRBJ1-3, with D hard to call. This CDR3 spans 15 amino acids. V gave up 6 bases and J gave up 0 bases, with 12 bases separating them. Germline CDR1 and CDR2: MNHEY and SVGAGI. The CDR3 reads CASSPSGISGNTIYF. The CDR3 DNA sequence: TGTGCCAGCAGCCCATCGGGGATCTCTGGAAACACCATATATTTT.

There are a few counts of this clonotype. CDR3 DNA sequence: TGTGCCAGCAGTTTAATAAGGGCCGGGCCTCGAGAATACAATGAGCAGTTCTTC. Amino acid sequence: CASSLIRAGPREYNEQFF. V is TRBV28 and J is TRBJ2-1; unclear D gene. The CDR3 sequence is 18 residues long. Looked up from germline, CDR1 is MDHEN and CDR2 is SYDVKM. V was shortened by 2 bases and J by 4 bases, with 21 bases between the two germline ends.

This clonotype was seen repeatedly, ten times or more. The chain combines TRBV7-6 with TRBJ2-3; 10 bases agree with TRBD1. The V segment lost 1 base and the J segment 4 bases; nucleotides outside the gene matches: 8. Germline V lookup: CDR1 SGHVS, CDR2 FNYEAQ. The CDR3 is 17 residues long. The CDR3 DNA reads TGTGCCAGCAGCTTAGGGGACAGGGGTGAGGAACCAGATACGCAGTATTTT. Its protein is CASSLGDRGEEPDTQYF.

This clonotype showed up just a few times. V gene TRBV5-4 combines with J gene TRBJ2-7; 10 bases align to TRBD2. In germline, CDR1 is SGHNT, CDR2 YYREEE (reference sequence). CDR3 size: 15 residues. With V trimmed by 0 bases and J by 5 bases, 5 bases remained unmatched. The CDR3 sequence is CASSLASGSSHEQYF. As DNA, the CDR3 is TGTGCCAGCAGCTTGGCTAGCGGGAGTTCTCACGAGCAGTACTTC.

The genes are TRBV3-1 and TRBJ2-1; no reliable D call. CDR3 length: 14 residues. Germline V CDR1 and CDR2: LGHDT, YNNKEL (reference sequence). Deletions cut 0 bases from V and 9 bases from J, with 12 bases between. The CDR3 region is CASSQDFGDLEQFF. The CDR3 bases are TGTGCCAGCAGCCAAGATTTTGGAGATCTTGAGCAGTTCTTC.

This chain links TRBV3-1 with TRBJ2-5, with D uncertain. Germline V gene sequence: CDR1 LGHDT, CDR2 YNNKEL (reference sequence). The germline V and J ends were trimmed by 1 base and 5 bases, with 11 bases remaining between them. The CDR3 runs to 14 residues. CDR3: CASSQVLDGETQYF. The CDR3 coding sequence is TGTGCCAGCAGCCAAGTTCTAGATGGGGAGACCCAGTACTTC.

This clonotype appeared a few times. This sequence joins TRBV25-1 and TRBJ1-2; D remains ambiguous. The CDR3 is made up of 14 amino acids. Trimming stripped 4 bases from V and 0 bases from J, with 9 bases between. Germline V lookup: CDR1 MGHDK, CDR2 SYGVNS. In nucleotides, the CDR3 is TGTGCCAGCAGTGGGCAGCTAACTAACTATGGCTACACCTTC. Translated: CASSGQLTNYGYTF.